The TCR beta chain described here comes from a study of OX40 agonist ivuxolimab in advanced cancers. Repertoires were generated with immunoSEQ multiplex PCR, while TCRdb's copy carries only in-frame clones and drops some. The sample holds 45,000 to 50,000 clones, around 88% seen once. Germline trimming cut 6 bases from V and 7 bases from J; bases unmatched to any gene: 5. Germline CDR1 SQVTM, CDR2 ANQGSEA. The CDR3 runs to 12 residues. The genes are TRBV29-1 and TRBJ2-1; 8 bases are a match to TRBD1. This sequence was found in an adult with an advanced solid tumor such as melanoma, head and neck, liver or kidney cancer. This material consisted of CD4+ or CD8+ T cells sorted from blood, taken in a trial of the OX40 agonist ivuxolimab. This chain's CDR3 is CSVGDRGNEQFF. Written as DNA, the CDR3 is TGCAGCGTCGGAGACAGGGGAAATGAGCAGTTCTTC.